This T cell receptor beta chain was observed in a study of T cells after yellow fever vaccination. Overall study findings and caveats: Though it reached lower strength, the secondary response hit its peak faster, day 5 versus 15. Highly abundant clonotypes carried over from the bulk population could end up in FACS-sorted repertoires as contaminants. Clones from primary vaccination mostly reappeared after the booster (around 96% CD4, around 90% CD8).

They built TCR cDNA with 5'RACE template switching, a step that put in a universal primer site and UMIs. TCRdb reprocessed the 5' RACE reads via MiXCR and lists one record per CDR3 protein. The data hold approximately 150,000 distinct CDR3 sequences, with roughly 9% observed a single time. This clonotype was recorded once. Its antigen is unidentified. V was pared by 6 bases and J by 3 bases, with 11 bases between. This CDR3 is built from 13 residues. Sequencing used CD8+ T cells sorted from PBMCs, obtained 45 days after the yellow fever booster vaccination. The clonotype was recovered from a man aged 18-30 years who received the YFV17D yellow fever vaccine. The gene calls are TRBV12-3 or TRBV12-4 and TRBJ1-1; D gene uncertain. This CDR3 reads CASRLRLHTEAFF. CDR3 DNA sequence: TGTGCCAGCAGGTTGAGGCTGCACACTGAAGCTTTCTTT.